This TCR beta chain is drawn from a study of T cells in tuberculosis. V was clipped by 5 bases and J by 5 bases; unmatched bases: 15. Germline values: CDR1 LNHNV, CDR2 YYDKDF (reference sequence). The CDR3 sequence is 17 residues long. The time point denotes: new active TB diagnosis, blood taken before or within 7 days of starting treatment. The repertoire was sequenced with immunoSEQ multiplex PCR; TCRdb's copy has only in-frame clones and lacks some. Of roughly 34,000 clones listed, nearly 90% are singletons. The gene calls are TRBV15 and TRBJ2-3; 8 nucleotides match TRBD2. Sequencing was performed on PBMCs, taken at tuberculosis diagnosis. This TCR derives from an adult with tuberculosis. The CDR3 is CATSSPRTGGAVDTQYF. CDR3 nucleotides: TGTGCCACCAGCTCCCCCCGGACGGGGGGGGCGGTAGATACGCAGTATTTT.